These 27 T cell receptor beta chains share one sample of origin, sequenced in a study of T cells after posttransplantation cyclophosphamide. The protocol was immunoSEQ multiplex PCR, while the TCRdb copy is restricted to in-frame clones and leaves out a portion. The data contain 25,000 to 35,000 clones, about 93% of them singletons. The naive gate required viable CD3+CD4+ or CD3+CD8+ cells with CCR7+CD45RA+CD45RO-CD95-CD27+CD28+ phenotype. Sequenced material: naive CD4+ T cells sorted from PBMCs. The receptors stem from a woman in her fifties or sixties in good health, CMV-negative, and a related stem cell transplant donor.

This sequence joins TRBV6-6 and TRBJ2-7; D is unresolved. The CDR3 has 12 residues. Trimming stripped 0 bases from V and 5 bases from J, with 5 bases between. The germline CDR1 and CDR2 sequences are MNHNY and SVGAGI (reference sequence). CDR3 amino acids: CASSYSPNEQYF. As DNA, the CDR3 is TGTGCCAGCAGTTACTCCCCCAACGAGCAGTACTTC.

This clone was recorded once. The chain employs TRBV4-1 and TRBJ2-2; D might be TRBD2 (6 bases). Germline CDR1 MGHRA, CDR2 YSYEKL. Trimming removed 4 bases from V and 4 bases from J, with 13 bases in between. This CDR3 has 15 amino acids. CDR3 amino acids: CASSPRLEGTGELFF. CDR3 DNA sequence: TGCGCCAGCAGCCCCCGACTAGAGGGCACCGGGGAGCTGTTTTTT.

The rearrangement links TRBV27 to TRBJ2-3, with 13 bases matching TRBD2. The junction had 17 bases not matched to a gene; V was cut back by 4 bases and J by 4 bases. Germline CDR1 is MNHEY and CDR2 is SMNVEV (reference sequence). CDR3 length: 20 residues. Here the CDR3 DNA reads TGTGCCAGCAGTTCGTCCGGGACTAGCGGGACTTATTTGCGGGCAGATACGCAGTATTTT. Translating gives CASSSSGTSGTYLRADTQYF.

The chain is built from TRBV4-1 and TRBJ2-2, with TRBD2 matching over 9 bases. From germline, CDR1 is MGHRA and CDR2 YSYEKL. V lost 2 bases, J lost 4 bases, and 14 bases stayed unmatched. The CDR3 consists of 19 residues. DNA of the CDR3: TGCGCCAGCAGCCAAAATCCGGTCGTGGCGGGAGGGAGCACCGGGGAGCTGTTTTTT. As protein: CASSQNPVVAGGSTGELFF.

The CDR3 is CASSSLIAGVGDTQYF. Written as DNA, the CDR3 is TGCGCCAGCAGCTCCCTGATAGCGGGAGTGGGGGATACGCAGTATTTT. V gene TRBV5-1 combines with J gene TRBJ2-3; 9 positions agree with TRBD2. Germline V gives CDR1 SGHRS, CDR2 YFSETQ. Trimming cost V 3 bases and J 6 bases; bases outside gene matches: 11. The CDR3 runs to 16 residues.

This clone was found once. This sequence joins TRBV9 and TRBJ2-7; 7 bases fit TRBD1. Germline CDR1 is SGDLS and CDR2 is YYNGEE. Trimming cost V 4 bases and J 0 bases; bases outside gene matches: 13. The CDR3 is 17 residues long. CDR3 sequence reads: CASSTPTDRTASYEQYF. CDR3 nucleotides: TGTGCCAGCAGCACCCCTACGGACAGGACCGCCTCCTACGAGCAGTACTTC. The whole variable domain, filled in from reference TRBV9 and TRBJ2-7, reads DSGVTQTPKHLITATGQRVTLRCSPRSGDLSVYWYQQSLDQGLQFLIQYYNGEERAKGNILERFSAQQFPDLHSELNLSSLELGDSALYFCASSTPTDRTASYEQYFGPGTRLTVT.

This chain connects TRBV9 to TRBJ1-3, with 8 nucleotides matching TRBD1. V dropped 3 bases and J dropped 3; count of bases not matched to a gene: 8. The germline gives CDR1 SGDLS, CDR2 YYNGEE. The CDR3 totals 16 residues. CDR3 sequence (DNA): TGTGCCAGCAGCGCTCACGGACAGGGCGATGGAAACACCATATATTTT. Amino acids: CASSAHGQGDGNTIYF.

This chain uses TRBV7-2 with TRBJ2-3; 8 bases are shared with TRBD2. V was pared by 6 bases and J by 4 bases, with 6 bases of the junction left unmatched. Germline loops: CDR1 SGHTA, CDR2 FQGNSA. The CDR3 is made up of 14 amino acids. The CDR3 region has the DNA TGTGCCAGCAGACATCCTAGCGGGCCAGATACGCAGTATTTT. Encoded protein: CASRHPSGPDTQYF.

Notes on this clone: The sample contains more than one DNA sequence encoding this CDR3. CDR3 sequence: CASSYSPGQGAGYTF. DNA of the CDR3: TGTGCCAGCAGTTACTCGCCGGGACAGGGGGCCGGCTACACCTTC. The chain has TRBV6-5 and TRBJ1-2; TRBD1 matches 12 bases. Germline assignment: CDR1 MNHEY and CDR2 SVGAGI. The V and J ends lost 0 bases and 8 bases, in that order; junction bases with no gene match: 4. This CDR3 has 15 residues.

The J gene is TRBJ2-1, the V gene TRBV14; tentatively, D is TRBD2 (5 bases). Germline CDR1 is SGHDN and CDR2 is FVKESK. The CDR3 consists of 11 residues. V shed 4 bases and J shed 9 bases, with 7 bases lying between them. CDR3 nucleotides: TGTGCCAGCAGCCGACGGGGTGAGCAGTTCTTC. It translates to CASSRRGEQFF.

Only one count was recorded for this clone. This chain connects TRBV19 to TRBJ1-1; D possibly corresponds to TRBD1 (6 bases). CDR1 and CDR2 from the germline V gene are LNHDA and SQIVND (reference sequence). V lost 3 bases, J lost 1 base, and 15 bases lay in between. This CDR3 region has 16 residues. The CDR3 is CASSMETGRRNTEAFF. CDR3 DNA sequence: TGTGCCAGTAGTATGGAGACAGGAAGAAGGAACACTGAAGCTTTCTTT.

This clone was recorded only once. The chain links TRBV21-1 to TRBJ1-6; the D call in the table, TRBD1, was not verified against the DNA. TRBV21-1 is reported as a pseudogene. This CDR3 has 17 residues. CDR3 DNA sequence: TGTGCCAGCAGCCCACCCCTTCAGGGTATCTATAATTCACCCCTCCACTTT. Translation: CASSPPLQGIYNSPLHF.

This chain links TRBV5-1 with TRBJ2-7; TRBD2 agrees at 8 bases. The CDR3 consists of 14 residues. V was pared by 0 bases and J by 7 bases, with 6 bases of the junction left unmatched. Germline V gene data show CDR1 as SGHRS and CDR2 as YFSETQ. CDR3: CASSLEAGVGEQYF. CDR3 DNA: TGCGCCAGCAGCTTGGAAGCGGGAGTCGGAGAGCAGTACTTC.

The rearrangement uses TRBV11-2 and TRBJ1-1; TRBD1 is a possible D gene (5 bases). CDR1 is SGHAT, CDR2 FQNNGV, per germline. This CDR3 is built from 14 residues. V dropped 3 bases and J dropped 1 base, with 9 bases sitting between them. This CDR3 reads CASSFAGWNTEAFF. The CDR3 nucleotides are TGTGCCAGCAGCTTCGCAGGGTGGAACACTGAAGCTTTCTTT.

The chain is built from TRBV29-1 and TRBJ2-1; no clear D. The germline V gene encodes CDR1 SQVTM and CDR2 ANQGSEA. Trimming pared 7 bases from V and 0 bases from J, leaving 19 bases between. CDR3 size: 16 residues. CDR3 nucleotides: TGCAGCGGCTCACCCAGCGCGAGACGCTCCTACAATGAGCAGTTCTTC. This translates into CSGSPSARRSYNEQFF.

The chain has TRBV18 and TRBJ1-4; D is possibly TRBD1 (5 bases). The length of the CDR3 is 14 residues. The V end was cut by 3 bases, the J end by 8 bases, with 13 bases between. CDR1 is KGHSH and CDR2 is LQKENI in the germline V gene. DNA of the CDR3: TGTGCCAGCTCACCCAGGGCCCAGATAGAAAAACTGTTTTTT. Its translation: CASSPRAQIEKLFF.

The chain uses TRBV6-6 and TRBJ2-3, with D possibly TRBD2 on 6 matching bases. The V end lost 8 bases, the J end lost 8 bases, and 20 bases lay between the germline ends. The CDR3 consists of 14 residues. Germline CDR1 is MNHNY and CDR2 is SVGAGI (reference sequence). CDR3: CASWTRDFSITQYF. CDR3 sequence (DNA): TGTGCCAGCTGGACACGGGACTTCTCCATTACGCAGTATTTT.

CDR3 residues: CASSVKQAQNYGYTF. The DNA for the CDR3 is TGTGCCAGCAGCGTAAAACAGGCACAAAACTATGGCTACACCTTC. The genes are TRBV9 and TRBJ1-2; tentative D call: TRBD1 (5 bases). The CDR3 runs 15 residues. Germline-derived CDR1 and CDR2 are SGDLS and YYNGEE. V lost 1 base, J lost 2 bases, and 12 bases lay in between.

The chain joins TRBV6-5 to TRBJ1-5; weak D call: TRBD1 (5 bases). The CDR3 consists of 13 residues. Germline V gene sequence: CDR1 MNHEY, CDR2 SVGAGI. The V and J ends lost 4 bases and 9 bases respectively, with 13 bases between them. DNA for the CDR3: TGTGCCAGCAGTTCTAAGGGGTGGGGGCCCCAGCATTTT. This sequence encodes CASSSKGWGPQHF.

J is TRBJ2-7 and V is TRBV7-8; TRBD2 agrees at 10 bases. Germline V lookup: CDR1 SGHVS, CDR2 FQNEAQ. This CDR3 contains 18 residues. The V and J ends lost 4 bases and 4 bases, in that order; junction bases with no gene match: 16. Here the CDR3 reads CASSSNLAGERRPYEQYF. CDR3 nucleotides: TGTGCCAGCAGCTCTAACCTAGCGGGAGAGAGAAGACCTTACGAGCAGTACTTC.

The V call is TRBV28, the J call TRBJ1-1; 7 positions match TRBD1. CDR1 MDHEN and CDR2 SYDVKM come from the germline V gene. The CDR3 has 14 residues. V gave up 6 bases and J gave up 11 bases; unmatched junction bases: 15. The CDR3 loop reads CASRKTGAGVKAFF. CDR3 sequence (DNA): TGTGCCAGCAGGAAAACAGGGGCCGGGGTGAAGGCTTTCTTT.

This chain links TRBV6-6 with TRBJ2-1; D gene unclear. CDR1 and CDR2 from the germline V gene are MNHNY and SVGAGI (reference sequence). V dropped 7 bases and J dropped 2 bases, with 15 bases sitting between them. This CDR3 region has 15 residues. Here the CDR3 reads CASIKGERPYNEQFF. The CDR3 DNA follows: TGTGCCAGCATTAAAGGAGAGAGGCCCTACAATGAGCAGTTCTTC.

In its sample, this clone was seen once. This CDR3 reads CASSRDRVTEQYF. CDR3 nucleotide sequence: TGTGCCAGCAGTCGGGACAGGGTTACCGAGCAGTACTTC. The chain uses TRBV6-1 and TRBJ2-7, with TRBD1 identical over 9 bases. V was clipped by 5 bases and J by 6 bases; unmatched bases: 5. The CDR3 is made up of 13 amino acids. CDR1 is MNHNS and CDR2 is SASEGT in the germline V gene.

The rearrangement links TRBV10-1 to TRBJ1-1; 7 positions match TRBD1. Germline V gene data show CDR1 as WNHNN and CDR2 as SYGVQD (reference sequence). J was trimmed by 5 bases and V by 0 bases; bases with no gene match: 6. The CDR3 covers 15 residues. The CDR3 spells CASSESTGIDTEAFF. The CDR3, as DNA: TGCGCCAGCAGTGAGTCGACAGGGATTGATACTGAAGCTTTCTTT.

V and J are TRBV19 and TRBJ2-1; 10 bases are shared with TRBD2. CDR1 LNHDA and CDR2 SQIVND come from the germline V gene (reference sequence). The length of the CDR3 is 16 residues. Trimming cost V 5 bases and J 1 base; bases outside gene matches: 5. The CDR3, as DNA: TGTGCCAGTAGTCCAGTAGCGGGGGGTTCCTACAATGAGCAGTTCTTC. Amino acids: CASSPVAGGSYNEQFF.

This CDR3 reads CASSRGTREETQYF. DNA of the CDR3: TGTGCCAGCAGCCGCGGGACTAGAGAAGAGACCCAGTACTTC. V gene TRBV5-6 combines with J gene TRBJ2-5; 8 bases are shared with TRBD2. Germline-derived CDR1 and CDR2 are SGHDT and YYEEEE. The CDR3 runs to 14 residues. V lost 4 bases and J lost 3; bases outside the gene matches: 5.

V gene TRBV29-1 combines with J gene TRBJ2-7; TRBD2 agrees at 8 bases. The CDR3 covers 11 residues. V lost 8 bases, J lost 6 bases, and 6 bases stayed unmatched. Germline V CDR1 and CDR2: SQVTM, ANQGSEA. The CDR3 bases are TGCAGCTTCGGGGGGGCCAGCGAGCAGTACTTC. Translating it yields CSFGGASEQYF.